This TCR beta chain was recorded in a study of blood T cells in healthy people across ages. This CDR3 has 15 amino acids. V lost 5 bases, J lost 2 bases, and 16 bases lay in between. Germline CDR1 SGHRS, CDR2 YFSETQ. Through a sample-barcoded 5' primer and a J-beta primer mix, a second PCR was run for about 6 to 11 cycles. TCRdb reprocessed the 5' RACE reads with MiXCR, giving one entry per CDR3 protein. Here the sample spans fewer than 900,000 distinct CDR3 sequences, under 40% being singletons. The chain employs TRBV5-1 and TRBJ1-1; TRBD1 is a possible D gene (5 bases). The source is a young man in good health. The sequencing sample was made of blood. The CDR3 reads CASRTGDSLNTEAFF. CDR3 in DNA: TGCGCCAGCAGAACAGGAGACAGCCTAAACACTGAAGCTTTCTTT. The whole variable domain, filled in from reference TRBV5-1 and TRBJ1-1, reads KAGVTQTPRYLIKTRGQQVTLSCSPISGHRSVSWYQQTPGQGLQFLFEYFSETQRNKGNFPGRFSGRQFSNSRSEMNVSTLELGDSALYLCASRTGDSLNTEAFFGQGTRLTVV.